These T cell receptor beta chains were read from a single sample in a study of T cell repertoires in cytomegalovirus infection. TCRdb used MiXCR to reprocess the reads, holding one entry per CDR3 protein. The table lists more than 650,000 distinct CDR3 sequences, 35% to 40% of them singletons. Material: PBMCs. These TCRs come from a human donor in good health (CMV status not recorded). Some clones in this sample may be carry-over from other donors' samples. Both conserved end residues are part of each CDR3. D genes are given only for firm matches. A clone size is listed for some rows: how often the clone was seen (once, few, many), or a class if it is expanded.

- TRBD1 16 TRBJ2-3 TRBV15 CATSHLGDRGTDTQYF TGTGCCACCAGCCATCTGGGGGACAGGGGGACAGATACGCAGTATTTT
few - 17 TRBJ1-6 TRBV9 CASSETVQGRKGSPLHF TGTGCCAGCAGCGAGACAGTGCAAGGCAGGAAGGGTTCACCCCTCCACTTT
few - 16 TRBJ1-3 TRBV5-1 CASSLDPGVRGNTIYF TGCGCCAGCAGCTTGGATCCAGGGGTCCGTGGAAACACCATATATTTT
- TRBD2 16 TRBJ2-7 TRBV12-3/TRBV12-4 CASSPRRAGLSYEQYF TGTGCCAGCAGTCCCCGTCGAGCGGGGCTGTCCTACGAGCAGTACTTC
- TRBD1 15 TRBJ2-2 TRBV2 CASSERTGPFGELFF TGTGCCAGCAGTGAGAGGACAGGGCCATTCGGGGAGCTGTTTTTT
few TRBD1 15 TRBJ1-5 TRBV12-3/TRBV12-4 CASSFRDRINQPQHF TGTGCCAGCAGTTTTCGGGACAGAATAAATCAGCCCCAGCATTTT
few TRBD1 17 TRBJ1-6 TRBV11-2 CASSLNRGSAYNSPLHF TGTGCCAGCAGCCTTAACAGGGGGTCCGCCTATAATTCACCCCTCCACTTT
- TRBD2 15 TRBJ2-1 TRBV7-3 CASSLSGGGPNEQFF TGTGCCAGCAGCTTATCAGGCGGGGGGCCGAATGAGCAGTTCTTC
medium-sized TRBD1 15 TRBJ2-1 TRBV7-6 CASSLAGQVYNEQFF TGTGCCAGCAGCTTAGCGGGACAGGTTTACAATGAGCAGTTCTTC
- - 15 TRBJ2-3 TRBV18 CASSPPNGGTDTQYF TGTGCCAGCTCACCACCGAACGGGGGCACAGATACGCAGTATTTT
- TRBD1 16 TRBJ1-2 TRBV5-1 CASSLPTWTGGSGYTF TGCGCCAGCAGCTTGCCGACCTGGACAGGGGGGTCTGGCTACACCTTC
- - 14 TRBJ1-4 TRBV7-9 CASSLYSTNEKLFF TGTGCCAGCAGCTTATACTCAACTAATGAAAAACTGTTTTTT
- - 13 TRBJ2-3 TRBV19 CASTLRDADTQYF TGTGCCAGTACCCTCAGGGATGCAGATACGCAGTATTTT
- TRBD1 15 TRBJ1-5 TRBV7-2 CARSLVGTANQPQHF TGTGCCAGAAGCTTAGTGGGGACAGCAAATCAGCCCCAGCATTTT
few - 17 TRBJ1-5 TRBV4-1 CASSQGIARGENQPQHF TGCGCCAGCAGCCAGGGGATCGCTAGAGGGGAAAATCAGCCCCAGCATTTT
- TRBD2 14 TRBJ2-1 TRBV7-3 CASSLNGGAREQFF TGTGCCAGCAGCTTAAACGGGGGGGCGCGTGAGCAGTTCTTC
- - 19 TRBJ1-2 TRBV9 CASSVDDLVGGRAGYGYTF TGTGCCAGCAGCGTAGATGATCTCGTTGGTGGCAGGGCGGGGTATGGCTACACCTTC
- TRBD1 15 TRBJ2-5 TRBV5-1 CASRTGQTIQETQYF TGCGCCAGCAGAACGGGACAGACCATTCAAGAGACCCAGTACTTC
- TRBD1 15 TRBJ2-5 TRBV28 CASQTVRGLGETQYF TGTGCCAGCCAAACCGTCAGGGGGCTGGGAGAGACCCAGTACTTC
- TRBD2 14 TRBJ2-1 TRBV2 CASSWGGSYNEQFF TGTGCCAGCAGCTGGGGGGGATCCTACAATGAGCAGTTCTTC
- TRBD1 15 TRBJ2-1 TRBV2 CASSGQGAGDNEQFF TGTGCCAGCTCAGGACAGGGGGCCGGAGACAATGAGCAGTTCTTC
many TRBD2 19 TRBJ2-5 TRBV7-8 CASSLDPWTSGRPQETQYF TGTGCCAGCAGCTTAGATCCCTGGACTAGCGGGAGGCCGCAAGAGACCCAGTACTTC
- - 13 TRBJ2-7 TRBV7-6 CASSLSQINEQYF TGTGCCAGCAGCTTGTCCCAGATTAACGAGCAGTACTTC
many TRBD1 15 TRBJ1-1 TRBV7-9 CASSPENRGLTEAFF TGTGCCAGCAGCCCGGAAAACAGGGGGCTAACTGAAGCTTTCTTT
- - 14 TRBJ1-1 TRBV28 CASSLQAGSTEAFF TGTGCCAGCAGTCTTCAGGCGGGGAGTACTGAAGCTTTCTTT
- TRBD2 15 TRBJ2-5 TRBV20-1 CSARGLAGGVETQYF TGCAGTGCTAGGGGACTAGCGGGAGGAGTGGAGACCCAGTACTTC
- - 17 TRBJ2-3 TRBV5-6 CASSWKWGDFTTDTQYF TGTGCCAGCAGCTGGAAATGGGGGGACTTCACCACAGATACGCAGTATTTT
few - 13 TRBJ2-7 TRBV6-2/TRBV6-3 CASTLWGVHEQYF TGTGCCAGCACCCTTTGGGGTGTCCACGAGCAGTACTTC
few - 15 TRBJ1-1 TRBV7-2 CASSLWGTPNTEAFF TGTGCCAGCAGCTTATGGGGGACACCGAACACTGAAGCTTTCTTT
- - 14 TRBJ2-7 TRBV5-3 CASSSWGTSYEQYF TGTGCCAGCAGCTCCTGGGGGACCTCCTACGAGCAGTACTTC
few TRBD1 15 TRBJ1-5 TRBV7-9 CASSPGQGKVQPQHF TGTGCCAGCAGCCCGGGACAGGGAAAGGTTCAGCCCCAGCATTTT
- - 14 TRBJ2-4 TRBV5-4 CASSGGSAKNIQYF TGTGCCAGCAGCGGGGGGTCGGCCAAAAACATTCAGTACTTC
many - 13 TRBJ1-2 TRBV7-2 CASSLGQAYSHTF TGTGCCAGCAGCTTGGGGCAGGCCTACTCCCACACCTTC